This TCR beta chain came from a study of T cell repertoires in cytomegalovirus infection. V trimming: 2 bases; J trimming: 8 bases; junction bases outside the gene matches: 5. Germline-derived CDR1 and CDR2 are DFQATT and SNEGSKA (reference sequence). This CDR3 contains 13 residues. Whole-study results and caveats: Cumulative frequency of public TCR beta families picked out carriers of CMV plus the relevant HLA. Predominance within the ex vivo response was attributable to HLA-C-restricted CMV-specific TCR beta clonotypes.

This clonotype was counted many times. Its antigen is undetermined. TCRdb processed the reads anew with MiXCR; each CDR3 protein has one entry. The sample contains 480,000 or so distinct CDR3 sequences, around 10% of which appear only once. The chain links TRBV20-1 to TRBJ1-2; 10 nucleotides align to TRBD1. This clonotype was obtained from a human donor in good health (CMV status not recorded). Some clones in this sample may be carry-over from other donors' samples. Sequencing was carried out using PBMCs. The chain's CDR3 is CSARWGTGEGYTF. The CDR3 coding sequence is TGCAGTGCTAGATGGGGGACAGGGGAAGGCTACACCTTC.